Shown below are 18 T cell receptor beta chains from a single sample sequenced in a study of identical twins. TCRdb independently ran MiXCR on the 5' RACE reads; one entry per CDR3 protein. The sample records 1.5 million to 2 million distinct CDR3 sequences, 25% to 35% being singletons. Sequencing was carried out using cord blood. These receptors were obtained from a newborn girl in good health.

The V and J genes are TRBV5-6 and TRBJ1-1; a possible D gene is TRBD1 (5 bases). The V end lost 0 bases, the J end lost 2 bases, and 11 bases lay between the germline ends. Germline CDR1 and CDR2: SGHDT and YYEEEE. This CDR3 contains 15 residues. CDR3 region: CASSLVWGPNTEAFF. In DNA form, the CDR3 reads TGTGCCAGCAGCTTGGTCTGGGGACCAAACACTGAAGCTTTCTTT.

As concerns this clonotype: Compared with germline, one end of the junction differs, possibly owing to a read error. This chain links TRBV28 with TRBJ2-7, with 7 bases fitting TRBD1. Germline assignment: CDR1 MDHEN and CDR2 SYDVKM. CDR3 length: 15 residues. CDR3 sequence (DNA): TGTGCCAGCAGTTTCGTTCCGGGACAGTCCTACGGGCAGTACTTC. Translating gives CASSFVPGQSYGQYF.

The CDR3 is CSAKQTRTGGPYHYGYTF. The CDR3 nucleotides read TGCAGTGCTAAACAGACAAGGACAGGGGGCCCATACCACTATGGCTACACCTTC. The V gene is TRBV20-1, the J gene TRBJ1-2, with 11 bases aligning to TRBD1. Per germline, CDR1 DFQATT and CDR2 SNEGSKA (reference sequence). With 4 bases clipped from V and 3 bases from J, the junction kept 16 bases outside the gene matches. The CDR3 sequence is 18 residues long.

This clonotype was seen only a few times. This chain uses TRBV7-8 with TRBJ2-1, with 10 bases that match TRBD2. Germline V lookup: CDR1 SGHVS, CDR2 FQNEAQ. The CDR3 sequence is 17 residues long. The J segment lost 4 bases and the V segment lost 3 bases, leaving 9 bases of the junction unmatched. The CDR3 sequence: CASSFIRTSGPYNEQFF. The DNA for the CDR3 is TGTGCCAGCAGCTTTATCCGGACTAGCGGTCCTTACAATGAGCAGTTCTTC.

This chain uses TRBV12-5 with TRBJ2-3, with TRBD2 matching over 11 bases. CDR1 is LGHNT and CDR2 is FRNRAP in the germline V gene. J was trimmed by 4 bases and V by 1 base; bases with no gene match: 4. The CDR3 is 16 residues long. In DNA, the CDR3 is TGTGCTAGTGGTTTGGGGGGACTAGCGGTTCCAGATACGCAGTATTTT. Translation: CASGLGGLAVPDTQYF.

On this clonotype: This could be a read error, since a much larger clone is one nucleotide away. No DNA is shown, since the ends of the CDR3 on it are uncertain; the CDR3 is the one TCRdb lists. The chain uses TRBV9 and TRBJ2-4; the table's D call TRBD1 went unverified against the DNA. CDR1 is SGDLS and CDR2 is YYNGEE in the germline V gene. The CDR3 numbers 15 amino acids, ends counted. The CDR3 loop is CASSVGRGSKNIRYF.

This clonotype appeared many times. CDR3 amino acids: CASSYVITDTQYF. In DNA form, the CDR3 reads TGTGCCAGCAGTTACGTAATCACAGATACGCAGTATTTT. This sequence joins TRBV6-5 and TRBJ2-3; unclear D gene. The CDR3 length is 13 residues. Germline V CDR1 and CDR2: MNHEY, SVGAGI. The V end lost 2 bases, the J end lost 2 bases, and 5 bases lay between the germline ends.

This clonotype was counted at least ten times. DNA of the CDR3: TGTGCCATCAGTGGGACACATTACAATGAGCAGTTCTTC. Its protein is CAISGTHYNEQFF. This chain uses TRBV10-3 with TRBJ2-1; D may be TRBD1 (5 bases). This CDR3 contains 13 residues. Germline-derived CDR1 and CDR2 are ENHRY and SYGVKD. The V end was cut by 4 bases, the J end by 4 bases, with 8 bases between.

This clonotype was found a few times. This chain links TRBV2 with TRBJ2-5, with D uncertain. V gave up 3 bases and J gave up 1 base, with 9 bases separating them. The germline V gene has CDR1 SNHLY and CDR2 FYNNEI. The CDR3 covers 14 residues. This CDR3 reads CASSDNTGQETQYF. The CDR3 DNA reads TGTGCCAGCAGTGACAATACTGGCCAAGAGACCCAGTACTTC. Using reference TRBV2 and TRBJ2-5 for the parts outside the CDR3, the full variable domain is EPEVTQTPSHQVTQMGQEVILRCVPISNHLYFYWYRQILGQKVEFLVSFYNNEISEKSEIFDDQFSVERPDGSNFTLKIRSTKLEDSAMYFCASSDNTGQETQYFGPGTRLLVL.

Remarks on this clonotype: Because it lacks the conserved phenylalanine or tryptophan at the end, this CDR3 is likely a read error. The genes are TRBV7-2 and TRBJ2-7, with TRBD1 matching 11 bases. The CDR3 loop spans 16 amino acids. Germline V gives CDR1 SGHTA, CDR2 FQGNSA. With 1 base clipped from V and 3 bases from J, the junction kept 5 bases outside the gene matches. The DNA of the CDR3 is TGTGCCAGCAGCTTAGGGGACAGGGGGGTGATCTACGAGCAGTACTCC. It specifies CASSLGDRGVIYEQYS.

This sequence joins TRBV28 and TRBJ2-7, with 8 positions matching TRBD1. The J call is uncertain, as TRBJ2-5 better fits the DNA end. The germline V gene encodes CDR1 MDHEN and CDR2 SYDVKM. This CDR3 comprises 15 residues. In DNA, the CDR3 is TGTGCCAGCAGTCGATTAGGACAGGGTAAAGAGACCCAGTACTTC. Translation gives CASSRLGQGKETQYF.

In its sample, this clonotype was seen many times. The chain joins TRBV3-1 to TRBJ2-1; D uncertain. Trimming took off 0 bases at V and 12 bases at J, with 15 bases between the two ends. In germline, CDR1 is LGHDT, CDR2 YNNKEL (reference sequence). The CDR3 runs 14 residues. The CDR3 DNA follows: TGTGCCAGCAGCCAAGATCCTAGATCCTATCGGCAGTTCTTC. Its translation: CASSQDPRSYRQFF.

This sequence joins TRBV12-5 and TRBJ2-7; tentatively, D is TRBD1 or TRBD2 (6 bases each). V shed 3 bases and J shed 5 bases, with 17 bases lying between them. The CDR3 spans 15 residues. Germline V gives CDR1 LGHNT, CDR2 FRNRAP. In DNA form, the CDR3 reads TGTGCTAGTGGTTTCGATCGGGGGCGAAAGGACGAGCAGTACTTC. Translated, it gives CASGFDRGRKDEQYF.

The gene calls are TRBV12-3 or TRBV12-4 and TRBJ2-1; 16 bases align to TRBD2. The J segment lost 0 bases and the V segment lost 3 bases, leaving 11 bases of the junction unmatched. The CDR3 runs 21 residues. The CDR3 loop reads CASSFRSLGLAGGSSYNEQFF. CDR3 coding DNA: TGTGCCAGCAGTTTCCGATCTCTGGGACTAGCGGGAGGGAGCTCCTACAATGAGCAGTTCTTC.

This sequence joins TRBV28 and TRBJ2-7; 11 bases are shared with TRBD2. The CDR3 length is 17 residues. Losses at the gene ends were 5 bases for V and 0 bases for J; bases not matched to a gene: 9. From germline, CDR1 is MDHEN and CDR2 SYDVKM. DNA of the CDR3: TGTGCCAGCAGTCCCCGTATAGCGGGAGGGCTCTCCTACGAGCAGTACTTC. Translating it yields CASSPRIAGGLSYEQYF.

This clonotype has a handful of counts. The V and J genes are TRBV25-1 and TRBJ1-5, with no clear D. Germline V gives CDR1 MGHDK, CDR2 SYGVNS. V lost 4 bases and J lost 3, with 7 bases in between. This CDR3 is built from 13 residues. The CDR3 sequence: CASSVGVNQPQHF. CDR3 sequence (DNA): TGTGCCAGCAGTGTGGGAGTCAATCAGCCCCAGCATTTT.

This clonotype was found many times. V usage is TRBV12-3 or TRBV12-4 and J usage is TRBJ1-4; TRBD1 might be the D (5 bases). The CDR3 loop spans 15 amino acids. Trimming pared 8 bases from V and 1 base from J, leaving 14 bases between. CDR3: CASGADKITNEKLFF. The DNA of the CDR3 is TGTGCCAGCGGGGCAGATAAAATAACTAATGAAAAACTGTTTTTT.

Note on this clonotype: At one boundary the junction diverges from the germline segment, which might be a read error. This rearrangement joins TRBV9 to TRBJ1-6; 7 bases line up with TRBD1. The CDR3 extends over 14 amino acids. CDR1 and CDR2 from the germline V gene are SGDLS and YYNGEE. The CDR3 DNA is TGTACCAGCAGCCCACAGGGGAGGCATTCACCCCTCCACTTT. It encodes CTSSPQGRHSPLHF.